This TCR beta chain was sequenced for a study of blood T cell repertoires in COVID-19. Clones were sequenced by immunoSEQ multiplex PCR, and TCRdb holds only the in-frame ones, with some missing. The table has roughly 410,000 clones, over 75% seen once. CDR1 and CDR2 (germline): MNHEY, SVGAGI. With 5 bases clipped from V and 5 bases from J, the junction kept 3 bases outside the gene matches. The CDR3 contains 14 residues. Patients at the Seattle site were enrolled during active infection and followed longitudinally. Sequencing was done on a sample of peripheral blood. The sequence was collected from a woman between 55 and 75 years old with COVID-19, enrolled during active disease. J is TRBJ2-3 and V is TRBV6-5, with 11 bases fitting TRBD2. The CDR3 sequence is CASSLAGGGDTQYF. CDR3 sequence (DNA): TGTGCCAGCAGTCTAGCGGGGGGCGGAGATACGCAGTATTTT.